The next 30 T cell receptor beta chains were all read from a single sample in a study of blood T cell repertoires in COVID-19. Sequencing used immunoSEQ multiplex PCR; TCRdb keeps in-frame clones, though not all of them. The data contain some 60,000 clones, 90% of them singletons. The sequencing sample was made of peripheral blood. The receptor source for this set is a man aged 35-49 years with acute or convalescent COVID-19.

This chain uses TRBV19 with TRBJ2-6; 7 bases are shared with TRBD2. This CDR3 is built from 20 residues. CDR1 is LNHDA, CDR2 SQIVND, per germline (reference sequence). The V and J ends lost 5 bases and 0 bases, in that order; junction bases with no gene match: 16. CDR3 sequence reads: CASSAQRSSGFSSGANVLTF. DNA of the CDR3: TGTGCCAGTAGTGCCCAAAGGAGTAGCGGGTTTAGCTCTGGGGCCAACGTCCTGACTTTC.

The chain couples TRBV13 to TRBJ2-7; TRBD2 matches 9 bases. The CDR3 covers 16 residues. Germline trimming cut 4 bases from V and 0 bases from J; bases unmatched to any gene: 7. Germline assignment: CDR1 PRHDT and CDR2 FYEKMQ (reference sequence). CDR3 bases: TGTGCCAGCAGCTCCGTACTAGCGGGTACCTCCTACGAGCAGTACTTC. Its protein product is CASSSVLAGTSYEQYF. The full variable domain, rest sourced from reference TRBV13 and TRBJ2-7, is AAGVIQSPRHLIKEKRETATLKCYPIPRHDTVYWYQQGPGQDPQFLISFYEKMQSDKGSIPDRFSAQQFSDYHSELNMSSLELGDSALYFCASSSVLAGTSYEQYFGPGTRLTVT.

The chain combines TRBV24-1 with TRBJ2-1, with TRBD2 matching 8 bases. This CDR3 contains 16 residues. CDR1 is KGHDR and CDR2 is SFDVKD in the germline V gene. V was pared by 4 bases and J by 2 bases, with 6 bases of the junction left unmatched. CDR3 amino acids: CATSDNKAGAYNEQFF. In nucleotides, the CDR3 is TGTGCCACCAGTGACAATAAAGCGGGGGCCTACAATGAGCAGTTCTTC.

The chain links TRBV5-1 to TRBJ2-2, with 7 bases that match TRBD1. The ends lost 0 bases at V and 3 bases at J; junction bases unmatched: 2. The germline V gene encodes CDR1 SGHRS and CDR2 YFSETQ. The CDR3 sequence is 15 residues long. The CDR3 bases are TGCGCCAGCAGCTTGGTACAGGGGTACACCGGGGAGCTGTTTTTT. It yields the protein CASSLVQGYTGELFF.

The chain couples TRBV6-5 to TRBJ1-2; 8 positions agree with TRBD1. CDR1 MNHEY and CDR2 SVGAGI come from the germline V gene. The CDR3 totals 14 residues. The J segment lost 1 base and the V segment lost 7 bases, leaving 5 bases of the junction unmatched. CDR3 sequence (DNA): TGTGCCAGCAACGGAGGACAGGGTAACTATGGCTACACCTTC. Translating it yields CASNGGQGNYGYTF.

J is TRBJ2-3 and V is TRBV9; the D gene is possibly TRBD2 (6 bases). CDR3 length: 17 amino acids. V lost 4 bases and J lost 0, with 18 bases in between. Germline assignment: CDR1 SGDLS and CDR2 YYNGEE. CDR3 amino acids: CASSYLAGLGSTDTQYF. DNA for the CDR3: TGTGCCAGCAGCTACTTGGCGGGGCTGGGAAGCACAGATACGCAGTATTTT.

This rearrangement joins TRBV5-5 to TRBJ2-7; D possibly corresponds to TRBD2 (6 bases). The CDR3 loop spans 16 amino acids. Germline CDR1 and CDR2: SGHKS and YYEKEE (reference sequence). V lost 2 bases to trimming and J lost 0 bases, with 15 bases between them. The CDR3 loop is CASSFYGASVSYEQYF. CDR3 coding DNA: TGTGCCAGCAGCTTTTATGGAGCTAGCGTCTCCTACGAGCAGTACTTC.

The CDR3 coding sequence is TGTGCCAGCTCCCCGACAGGGTTACTGAGCGAGCAGTACTTC. Protein sequence: CASSPTGLLSEQYF. The genes are TRBV18 and TRBJ2-7, with 7 bases lining up with TRBD1. This CDR3 spans 14 amino acids. CDR1 and CDR2 (germline): KGHSH, LQKENI. V dropped 6 bases and J dropped 6; count of bases not matched to a gene: 11.

The chain links TRBV6-5 to TRBJ1-2; tentative D call: TRBD1 (5 bases). The CDR3 runs 14 residues. The germline V and J ends were trimmed by 4 bases and 8 bases, with 17 bases remaining between them. Germline loops: CDR1 MNHEY, CDR2 SVGAGI. CDR3 nucleotides: TGTGCCAGCAGTTCCTCCGGGGGTGCAAAGGGCTACACCTTC. Protein: CASSSSGGAKGYTF.

The V and J genes are TRBV24-1 and TRBJ2-1; D ambiguous. Per the germline V gene, CDR1 is KGHDR and CDR2 is SFDVKD. This CDR3 is built from 14 residues. V dropped 5 bases and J dropped 0 bases, with 7 bases sitting between them. The CDR3 DNA is TGTGCCACCAGTGGCCGAGACTCCTACAATGAGCAGTTCTTC. This gives the protein CATSGRDSYNEQFF.

This clone was observed a few times. The same CDR3 is also encoded by other DNA sequences in this sample. The rearrangement joins TRBV27 to TRBJ2-1; tentatively, D is TRBD2 (6 bases). Germline lookup yields CDR1 MNHEY and CDR2 SMNVEV (reference sequence). CDR3 length equals 15 residues. The V gene lost 0 bases and the J gene lost 4 bases, with 10 bases spanning the gap. In DNA form, the CDR3 reads TGTGCCAGCAGTTTATCTAGCGGCAATTACAATGAGCAGTTCTTC. It yields the protein CASSLSSGNYNEQFF.

The chain carries TRBV29-1 and TRBJ2-1; D is perhaps TRBD2 (5 bases). The V gene's germline CDR1 is SQVTM and CDR2 ANQGSEA. Trimming removed 3 bases at V and 5 bases at J, with 8 bases between. The CDR3 runs 12 residues. The CDR3, as DNA: TGCAGCGTTGACCCGGGAAACAATGAGCAGTTCTTC. This sequence encodes CSVDPGNNEQFF.

This clone was observed a single time. The chain recombines TRBV5-1 with TRBJ2-7; D is perhaps TRBD2 (5 bases). V shed 5 bases and J shed 6 bases, with 9 bases lying between them. CDR3 size: 11 residues. Germline V gene lookup returns CDR1 SGHRS and CDR2 YFSETQ. The CDR3 coding sequence is TGCGCCAGCAGGCAGGACTCCGAGCAGTACTTC. It encodes CASRQDSEQYF.

The chain links TRBV2 to TRBJ2-7; 14 bases agree with TRBD2. CDR3 length: 14 amino acids. The germline V gene encodes CDR1 SNHLY and CDR2 FYNNEI. V gave up 6 bases and J gave up 6 bases; unmatched junction bases: 4. The CDR3 DNA sequence: TGTGCCAGCAGCGCGGGACTAGCGGGAGTCGAGCAGTACTTC. It specifies CASSAGLAGVEQYF. Full variable domain (remainder filled in from reference TRBV2 and TRBJ2-7): EPEVTQTPSHQVTQMGQEVILRCVPISNHLYFYWYRQILGQKVEFLVSFYNNEISEKSEIFDDQFSVERPDGSNFTLKIRSTKLEDSAMYFCASSAGLAGVEQYFGPGTRLTVT.

Here the CDR3 reads CASSLGFIGQGNTGELFF. DNA of the CDR3: TGTGCCAGCAGCTTAGGTTTCATTGGACAGGGGAACACCGGGGAGCTGTTTTTT. V is TRBV7-8 and J is TRBJ2-2, with 8 bases matching TRBD1. Trimming cost V 1 base and J 1 base; bases outside gene matches: 8. The germline V gene encodes CDR1 SGHVS and CDR2 FQNEAQ. The CDR3 length is 18 residues.

The chain is built from TRBV19 and TRBJ1-3; D unclear. The CDR3 has 15 amino acids. Germline V gene lookup returns CDR1 LNHDA and CDR2 SQIVND (reference sequence). V was pared by 5 bases and J by 1 base, with 12 bases between. The CDR3 coding sequence is TGTGCCAGTAGTGACGTAACGGGGTCTGGAAACACCATATATTTT. Translated: CASSDVTGSGNTIYF.

In this sample, this clone turned up a few times. The rearrangement uses TRBV20-1 and TRBJ2-1, with a possible D match to TRBD1 (6 bases). V lost 5 bases and J lost 13, with 15 bases in between. The V gene's germline CDR1 is DFQATT and CDR2 SNEGSKA (reference sequence). The CDR3 extends over 11 amino acids. CDR3 sequence: CSARIQGSQFF. Here the CDR3 DNA reads TGCAGTGCTCGAATACAGGGATCCCAGTTCTTC.

V gene TRBV19 combines with J gene TRBJ2-4; D is possibly TRBD1 (6 bases). Between the trimmed V and J ends, which lost 6 bases and 8 bases, there was a span of 17 bases. CDR3 length: 14 residues. Germline assignment: CDR1 LNHDA and CDR2 SQIVND (reference sequence). The CDR3 nucleotides are TGTGCCAGTAGGCCGGACAGTCCCGTGGACATTCAGTACTTC. As protein: CASRPDSPVDIQYF.

The V gene is TRBV9, the J gene TRBJ1-1; 8 bases line up with TRBD1. Germline lookup yields CDR1 SGDLS and CDR2 YYNGEE. CDR3 size: 15 residues. J was trimmed by 6 bases and V by 0 bases; bases with no gene match: 7. The CDR3 nucleotides are TGTGCCAGCAGCGTAGTGGCAGGGGGCGCGGCTGAAGCTTTCTTT. Amino acid sequence: CASSVVAGGAAEAFF. The variable domain in full, completed from reference TRBV9 and TRBJ1-1, reads DSGVTQTPKHLITATGQRVTLRCSPRSGDLSVYWYQQSLDQGLQFLIQYYNGEERAKGNILERFSAQQFPDLHSELNLSSLELGDSALYFCASSVVAGGAAEAFFGQGTRLTVV.

This clone was counted only a few times. The gene calls are TRBV6-6 and TRBJ1-2; the match to TRBD1 covers 7 bases. CDR1 is MNHNY, CDR2 SVGAGI, per germline (reference sequence). CDR3 length equals 16 residues. J lost 0 bases, V lost 6 bases, and 10 bases had no gene match. Here the CDR3 DNA reads TGTGCCAGCAGCTTGGACAGGCCCACGTCTAACTATGGCTACACCTTC. Its translation is CASSLDRPTSNYGYTF.

The V call is TRBV11-1, the J call TRBJ2-1, with TRBD2 matching 11 bases. With 1 base clipped from V and 8 bases from J, the junction kept 4 bases outside the gene matches. Germline loops: CDR1 SGHAT, CDR2 FQDESV (reference sequence). The CDR3 extends over 15 amino acids. CDR3 region: CASSLELAGDYEQFF. CDR3 nucleotides: TGTGCCAGCAGCTTAGAACTAGCGGGAGACTATGAGCAGTTCTTC.

The rearrangement joins TRBV25-1 to TRBJ1-3; D unclear. CDR1 is MGHDK and CDR2 is SYGVNS in the germline V gene. V lost 3 bases, J lost 0 bases, and 9 bases lay in between. The CDR3 has 15 amino acids. CDR3 protein: CASSDHTPSGNTIYF. The CDR3 bases are TGTGCCAGCAGTGACCACACACCCTCTGGAAACACCATATATTTT.

The CDR3, as DNA: TGTGCCAGCAGCTTGACGCGGGAGGGCCCCTACGAGCAGTACTTC. As protein: CASSLTREGPYEQYF. The chain has TRBV5-8 and TRBJ2-7; 9 bases fit TRBD2. The CDR3 length is 15 residues. With 1 base clipped from V and 2 bases from J, the junction kept 4 bases outside the gene matches. Germline lookup yields CDR1 SGHTS and CDR2 YDEGEE.

This clone was counted once. V is TRBV6-2 or TRBV6-3 and J is TRBJ2-4; D possibly corresponds to TRBD1 (6 bases). This CDR3 is built from 16 residues. V dropped 6 bases and J dropped 0 bases, with 15 bases sitting between them. The germline gives CDR1 MNHEY, CDR2 SVGEGT. The DNA for the CDR3 is TGTGCCAGCAGCCTCGGGACAAGCCTAGCCAAAAACATTCAGTACTTC. Encoded protein: CASSLGTSLAKNIQYF.

This clone was found a few times. At one end the junction does not follow the germline gene, possibly because of a read error. The chain couples TRBV25-1 to TRBJ2-4; a weak D match, TRBD1 (5 bases). The CDR3 length is 13 residues. CDR1 is MGHDK and CDR2 is SYGVNS in the germline V gene. DNA for the CDR3: TGTGCCAGCAGCAGGGAAGCCCAAAACATTCAGTACTTC. It encodes CASSREAQNIQYF.

The chain carries TRBV3-1 (or the pseudogene TRBV3-2) and TRBJ1-1; 7 bases align to TRBD1. J gave up 1 base and V 3 bases, and 5 bases lay outside the gene matches. The CDR3 length is 15 residues. CDR1 LGHDT and CDR2 YNNKEL come from the germline V gene (reference sequence). The CDR3 reads CASSHWDRANTEAFF. CDR3 DNA sequence: TGTGCCAGCAGCCATTGGGACAGAGCGAACACTGAAGCTTTCTTT.

The chain couples TRBV9 to TRBJ2-7; perhaps TRBD1 as D (5 bases). This CDR3 has 15 residues. V lost 0 bases to trimming and J lost 7 bases, with 17 bases between them. Per the germline V gene, CDR1 is SGDLS and CDR2 is YYNGEE. Written as DNA, the CDR3 is TGTGCCAGCAGCGTAGCTACGGGTAGGGGCGTAGAGCAGTACTTC. Translation: CASSVATGRGVEQYF.

The V gene is TRBV14, the J gene TRBJ2-1; TRBD1 aligns across 10 bases. The CDR3 has 15 amino acids. Germline trimming cut 5 bases from V and 9 bases from J; bases unmatched to any gene: 10. Germline-derived CDR1 and CDR2 are SGHDN and FVKESK. The CDR3 is CASSDPGTGVREQFF. DNA of the CDR3: TGTGCCAGCAGCGACCCCGGGACAGGGGTCCGTGAGCAGTTCTTC. The whole variable domain, remainder taken from reference TRBV14 and TRBJ2-1, is EAGVTQFPSHSVIEKGQTVTLRCDPISGHDNLYWYRRVMGKEIKFLLHFVKESKQDESGMPNNRFLAERTGGTYSTLKVQPAELEDSGVYFCASSDPGTGVREQFFGPGTRLTVL.

This clone showed up just a few times. The chain links TRBV3-1 (or the pseudogene TRBV3-2) to TRBJ1-1; D is perhaps TRBD1 (5 bases). Germline V CDR1 and CDR2: LGHDT, YNNKEL (reference sequence). Trimming took off 4 bases at V and 0 bases at J, with 9 bases between the two ends. This CDR3 is built from 14 residues. As DNA, the CDR3 is TGTGCCAGCAGCCGCAGGGTCATGAACACTGAAGCTTTCTTT. It specifies CASSRRVMNTEAFF.

The chain links TRBV6-1 to TRBJ2-7; 7 bases agree with TRBD2. The CDR3 has 14 amino acids. After removal of 1 base from V and 4 bases from J, the junction contained 4 bases not matched to a gene. Germline V CDR1 and CDR2: MNHNS, SASEGT. In nucleotides, the CDR3 is TGTGCCAGCAGTGAAGGAGGGAGGGTGTACGAGCAGTACTTC. The encoded protein is CASSEGGRVYEQYF.